One and the same sample provided the 17 T cell receptor beta chains below, sequenced in a study of OX40 agonist ivuxolimab in advanced cancers. This table comes from immunoSEQ multiplex PCR, and its TCRdb copy is limited to in-frame clones, with some not included. This table holds 80,000 or so clones, approximately 87% found once. Sample: CD4+ or CD8+ T cells sorted from blood, taken in a trial of the OX40 agonist ivuxolimab. The source is an adult with an advanced solid tumor such as melanoma, head and neck, liver or kidney cancer.

The chain has TRBV9 and TRBJ2-2, with 11 bases identical to TRBD2. Germline CDR1 SGDLS, CDR2 YYNGEE. The junction had 1 base not matched to a gene; V was cut back by 3 bases and J by 0 bases. The CDR3 is 16 residues long. The CDR3 nucleotides read TGTGCCAGCAGCGGGACTAGCGGGTCGAACACCGGGGAGCTGTTTTTT. Translating gives CASSGTSGSNTGELFF.

The V and J genes are TRBV5-6 and TRBJ2-1; D perhaps matches TRBD1 (6 bases). The germline gives CDR1 SGHDT, CDR2 YYEEEE. V was clipped by 5 bases and J by 8 bases, with 14 bases between them. The CDR3 is 13 residues long. CDR3 sequence (DNA): TGTGCCAGCAGTAAACAGGGTGGGGATGAGCAGTTCTTC. It translates to CASSKQGGDEQFF.

The V gene is TRBV4-3, the J gene TRBJ1-3, with D uncertain. Trimming cost V 2 bases and J 0 bases, with 11 bases left between them. There are 16 residues in the CDR3. CDR1 and CDR2 from the germline V gene are LGHNA and YSLEER. As DNA, the CDR3 is TGCGCCAGCAGCCAACTACTCTCGAGCTCTGGAAACACCATATATTTT. It codes for CASSQLLSSSGNTIYF.

The V and J genes are TRBV5-4 and TRBJ1-4; perhaps TRBD1 as D (5 bases). V was pared by 4 bases and J by 7 bases, with 17 bases between. Germline lookup yields CDR1 SGHNT and CDR2 YYREEE (reference sequence). CDR3 length: 15 amino acids. The CDR3 loop reads CASSVKRDGAEKLFF. In DNA form, the CDR3 reads TGTGCCAGCAGCGTTAAGCGGGACGGAGCTGAAAAACTGTTTTTT.

The rearrangement uses TRBV28 and TRBJ2-3; 8 bases match TRBD1. Germline V gives CDR1 MDHEN, CDR2 SYDVKM. This CDR3 has 11 amino acids. V shed 7 bases, J shed 11 bases, and the junction held 5 bases outside the gene matches. CDR3 sequence reads: CASKETGEQYF. CDR3 DNA sequence: TGTGCCAGCAAGGAGACAGGGGAGCAGTATTTT.

The chain uses TRBV5-1 and TRBJ2-3; D perhaps matches TRBD2 (6 bases). Per the germline V gene, CDR1 is SGHRS and CDR2 is YFSETQ. V lost 5 bases, J lost 2 bases, and 15 bases lay in between. The CDR3 loop spans 15 amino acids. CDR3 amino acids: CASSLKLDYTDTQYF. CDR3 coding DNA: TGCGCCAGCAGTTTGAAGTTGGACTACACAGATACGCAGTATTTT. Looking up the rest from reference TRBV5-1 and TRBJ2-3 gives the full variable domain: KAGVTQTPRYLIKTRGQQVTLSCSPISGHRSVSWYQQTPGQGLQFLFEYFSETQRNKGNFPGRFSGRQFSNSRSEMNVSTLELGDSALYLCASSLKLDYTDTQYFGPGTRLTVL.

The chain has TRBV15 and TRBJ1-6, with 9 positions matching TRBD1. V shed 3 bases, J shed 5 bases, and the junction held 5 bases outside the gene matches. Germline V lookup: CDR1 LNHNV, CDR2 YYDKDF (reference sequence). This CDR3 is built from 16 residues. This chain's CDR3 is CATSRGGTGHNSPLHF. In nucleotides, the CDR3 is TGTGCCACCAGCAGGGGGGGGACAGGGCATAATTCACCCCTCCACTTT.

The chain uses TRBV5-1 and TRBJ1-1; 8 bases align to TRBD1. The CDR3 is made up of 13 amino acids. J lost 8 bases, V lost 4 bases, and 7 bases had no gene match. Germline V CDR1 and CDR2: SGHRS, YFSETQ. Here the CDR3 reads CASSLRQGSEAFF. CDR3 nucleotide sequence: TGCGCCAGCAGCCTCAGACAGGGGAGCGAAGCTTTCTTT.

CDR3 nucleotides: TGTGCCAGCACCACCTCCGAGGCAGGGTGGTATGGCTACACCTTC. Translated, it gives CASTTSEAGWYGYTF. The V and J genes are TRBV7-6 and TRBJ1-2; D possibly corresponds to TRBD1 (5 bases). Per germline, CDR1 SGHVS and CDR2 FNYEAQ. V lost 7 bases to trimming and J lost 5 bases, with 20 bases between them. This CDR3 comprises 15 residues. Using reference TRBV7-6 and TRBJ1-2 for the parts outside the CDR3, the full variable domain is GAGVSQSPRYKVTKRGQDVALRCDPISGHVSLYWYRQALGQGPEFLTYFNYEAQQDKSGLPNDRFSAERPEGSISTLTIQRTEQRDSAMYRCASTTSEAGWYGYTFGSGTRLTVV.

J is TRBJ2-1 and V is TRBV19, with D uncertain. Trimming shortened V by 3 bases and J by 4 bases, and 10 bases separated the two germline ends. The CDR3 spans 14 residues. The germline V gene has CDR1 LNHDA and CDR2 SQIVND (reference sequence). The CDR3 is CASSIQTHYNEQFF. DNA for the CDR3: TGTGCCAGTAGTATCCAAACACATTACAATGAGCAGTTCTTC.

V is TRBV29-1 and J is TRBJ2-7, with D possibly being TRBD2 (7 bases). V lost 6 bases and J 5 bases, leaving 23 bases between the germline ends. This CDR3 contains 15 residues. Germline V gene lookup returns CDR1 SQVTM and CDR2 ANQGSEA. In DNA, the CDR3 is TGCAGCGTCGTACCCTCATGGGGGGGCCTCGACGAGCAGTACTTC. It codes for CSVVPSWGGLDEQYF.

The count of this clone is one. This chain links TRBV2 with TRBJ2-7, with unresolved D. Trimming removed 8 bases at V and 2 bases at J, with 7 bases between. The germline V gene has CDR1 SNHLY and CDR2 FYNNEI. This CDR3 comprises 11 residues. This CDR3 reads CASGSTYEQYF. The CDR3 coding sequence is TGTGCCAGCGGCAGCACCTACGAGCAGTACTTC.

This chain joins TRBV5-1 and TRBJ1-3; the D is unclear. Germline CDR1 SGHRS, CDR2 YFSETQ. Trimming removed 0 bases at V and 0 bases at J, with 7 bases between. The CDR3 has 15 amino acids. This CDR3 reads CASSLERISGNTIYF. The CDR3 DNA is TGCGCCAGCAGCTTGGAACGGATCTCTGGAAACACCATATATTTT.

V usage is TRBV7-8 and J usage is TRBJ2-5; TRBD2 matches 8 bases. Judging by the DNA end, TRBJ2-7 fits better; the J call may be wrong. The CDR3 sequence is 15 residues long. The germline CDR1 and CDR2 sequences are SGHVS and FQNEAQ. The CDR3 nucleotides read TGTGCCAGCAGCTTACGGGGTAGCGGGAACTACGAGCAGTACTTC. Encoded protein: CASSLRGSGNYEQYF.

The chain uses TRBV28 and TRBJ2-5; D is unresolved. V lost 3 bases and J lost 5, with 1 base in between. Germline CDR1 reads MDHEN; CDR2 reads SYDVKM. The CDR3 is 10 residues long. CDR3 in DNA: TGTGCCAGCAGTTTGGAGACCCAGTACTTC. Translating it yields CASSLETQYF. The full variable domain, rest sourced from reference TRBV28 and TRBJ2-5, is DVKVTQSSRYLVKRTGEKVFLECVQDMDHENMFWYRQDPGLGLRLIYFSYDVKMKEKGDIPEGYSVSREKKERFSLILESASTNQTSMYLCASSLETQYFGPGTRLLVL.

The chain carries TRBV30 and TRBJ2-4, with a weak D call TRBD2 (5 bases). The germline gives CDR1 GTSNPN, CDR2 SVGIG (reference sequence). CDR3 length equals 14 residues. Deletions cut 2 bases from V and 4 bases from J, with 12 bases between. The CDR3 reads CAWSYNGVKNIQYF. The CDR3 region has the DNA TGTGCCTGGAGTTATAACGGGGTTAAAAACATTCAGTACTTC.

This chain joins TRBV7-9 and TRBJ1-1; D call uncertain. Trimming took off 3 bases at V and 1 base at J, with 6 bases between the two ends. From germline, CDR1 is SEHNR and CDR2 FQNEAQ (reference sequence). The CDR3 is 13 residues long. In DNA, the CDR3 is TGTGCCAGCAGCTTCGACGGGAACACTGAAGCTTTCTTT. Protein sequence: CASSFDGNTEAFF.